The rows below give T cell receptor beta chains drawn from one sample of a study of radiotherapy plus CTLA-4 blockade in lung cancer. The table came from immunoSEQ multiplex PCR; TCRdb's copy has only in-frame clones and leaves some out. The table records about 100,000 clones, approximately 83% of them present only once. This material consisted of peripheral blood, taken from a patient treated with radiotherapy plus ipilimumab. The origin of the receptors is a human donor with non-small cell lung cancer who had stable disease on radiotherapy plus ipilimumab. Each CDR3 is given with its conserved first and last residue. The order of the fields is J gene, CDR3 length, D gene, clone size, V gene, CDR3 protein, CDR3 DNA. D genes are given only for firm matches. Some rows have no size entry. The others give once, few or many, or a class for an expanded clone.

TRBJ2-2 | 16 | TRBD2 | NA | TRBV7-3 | CASTVSGTSNTGELFF | TGTGCCAGCACCGTGAGCGGGACCTCGAACACCGGGGAGCTGTTTTTT
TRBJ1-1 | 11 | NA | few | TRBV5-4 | CACFLGIEAFF | TGTGCCTGCTTTTTGGGCATTGAAGCTTTCTTT
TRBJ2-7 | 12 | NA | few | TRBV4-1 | CASSHLYSEQYF | TGCGCCAGCAGCCACCTCTACAGCGAGCAGTACTTC
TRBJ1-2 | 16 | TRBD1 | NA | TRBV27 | CASSLTGTGDYYGYTF | TGTGCCAGCAGTTTAACCGGGACAGGGGATTACTATGGCTACACCTTC
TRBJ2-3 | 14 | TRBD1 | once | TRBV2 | CASSLTGGTDTQYF | TGTGCCAGCAGCCTGACAGGGGGCACAGATACGCAGTATTTT
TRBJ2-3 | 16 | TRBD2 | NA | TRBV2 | CASSGTSGGGLHTQYF | TGTGCCAGCAGTGGGACTAGCGGGGGGGGTTTACATACGCAGTATTTT
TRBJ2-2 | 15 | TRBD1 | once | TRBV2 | CASSEGAGGTGELFF | TGTGCCAGCAGTGAAGGTGCAGGGGGTACCGGGGAGCTGTTTTTT
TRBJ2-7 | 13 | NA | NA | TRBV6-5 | CASAIDSSYEQYF | TGTGCCAGCGCAATCGACAGCTCCTACGAGCAGTACTTC
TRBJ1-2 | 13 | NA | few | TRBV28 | CASSVPTGLSYTF | TGTGCCAGCAGTGTCCCGACAGGATTGAGCTACACCTTC
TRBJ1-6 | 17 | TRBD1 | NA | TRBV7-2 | CASSLVSQGARNSPLHF | TGTGCCAGCAGCTTAGTGTCACAGGGGGCGAGAAATTCACCCCTCCACTTT
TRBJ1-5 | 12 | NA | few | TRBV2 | CASRGFGQPQHF | TGTGCCAGCAGAGGGTTTGGACAGCCCCAGCATTTT
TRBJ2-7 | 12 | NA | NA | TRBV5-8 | CASSLGRGEQYF | TGTGCCAGCAGCTTGGGTAGGGGCGAGCAGTACTTC
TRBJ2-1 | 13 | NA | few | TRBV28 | CASSLGLYNEQFF | TGTGCCAGCAGTTTAGGACTCTACAATGAGCAGTTCTTC
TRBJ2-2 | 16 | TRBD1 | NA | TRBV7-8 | CASSSGTAQNTGELFF | TGTGCCAGCAGCTCTGGGACAGCCCAGAACACCGGGGAGCTGTTTTTT
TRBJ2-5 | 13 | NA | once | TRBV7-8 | CASSLIQQETQYF | TGTGCCAGCAGCTTAATCCAACAAGAGACCCAGTACTTC
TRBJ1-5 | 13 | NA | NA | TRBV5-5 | CASSPEGNQPQHF | TGTGCCAGCAGCCCCGAGGGCAATCAGCCCCAGCATTTT
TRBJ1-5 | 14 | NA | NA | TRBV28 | CAGKTASPNQPQHF | TGTGCCGGGAAAACAGCGTCCCCCAATCAGCCCCAGCATTTT
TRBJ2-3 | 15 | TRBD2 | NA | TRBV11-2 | CASSLEGGVSRTQYF | TGTGCCAGCAGCTTAGAGGGAGGGGTCTCGCGGACGCAGTATTTT
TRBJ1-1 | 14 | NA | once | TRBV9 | CASSPHLGNTEAFF | TGTGCCAGCAGCCCCCACCTGGGGAACACTGAAGCTTTCTTT
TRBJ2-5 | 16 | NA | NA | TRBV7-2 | CASSAASGVGGETQYF | TGTGCCAGCAGCGCCGCGTCGGGGGTAGGCGGAGAGACCCAGTACTTC
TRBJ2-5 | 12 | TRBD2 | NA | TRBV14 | CASSQEGLALYF | TGTGCCAGCAGCCAAGAAGGACTAGCGCTGTACTTC
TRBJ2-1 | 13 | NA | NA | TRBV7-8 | CASREGPSNEQFF | TGTGCCAGCAGGGAAGGGCCGTCTAATGAGCAGTTCTTC
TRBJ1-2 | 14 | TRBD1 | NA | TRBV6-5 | CASSDSGQGDGYTF | TGTGCCAGCAGTGACTCTGGACAGGGGGATGGCTACACCTTC
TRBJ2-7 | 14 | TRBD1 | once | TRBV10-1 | CASSDGFRGYEQYF | TGCGCCAGCAGTGACGGGTTCAGGGGGTACGAGCAGTACTTC
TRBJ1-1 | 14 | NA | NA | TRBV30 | CAWTPGSWGTEAFF | TGTGCCTGGACCCCCGGCAGCTGGGGTACTGAAGCTTTCTTT
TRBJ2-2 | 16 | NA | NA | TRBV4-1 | CASSQDAGRNTGELFF | TGCGCCAGCAGCCAAGATGCCGGGAGGAACACCGGGGAGCTGTTTTTT
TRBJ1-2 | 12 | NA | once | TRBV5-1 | CASSLGGYGYTF | TGCGCCAGCAGCTTAGGCGGCTATGGCTACACCTTC
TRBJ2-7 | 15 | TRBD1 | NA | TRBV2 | CASSGGTGALYEQYF | TGTGCCAGCAGTGGAGGGACAGGAGCGCTCTACGAGCAGTACTTC
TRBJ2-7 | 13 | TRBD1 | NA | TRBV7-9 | CASEGQGVGEQYF | TGTGCCAGCGAGGGACAGGGGGTAGGGGAGCAGTACTTC
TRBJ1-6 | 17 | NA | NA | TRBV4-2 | CASSQEERSSYNSPLHF | TGTGCCAGCAGCCAAGAGGAAAGGAGCTCCTATAATTCACCCCTCCACTTT
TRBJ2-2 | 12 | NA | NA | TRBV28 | CASRIFTGELFF | TGTGCCAGCAGGATTTTCACCGGGGAGCTGTTTTTT
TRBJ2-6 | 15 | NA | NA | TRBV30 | CAWTMGHSGANVLTF | TGTGCCTGGACCATGGGCCACTCTGGGGCCAACGTCCTGACTTTC
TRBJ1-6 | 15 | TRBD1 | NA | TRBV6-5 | CASSSASGGNSPLHF | TGTGCCAGCAGTTCGGCCTCAGGGGGGAATTCACCCCTCCACTTT
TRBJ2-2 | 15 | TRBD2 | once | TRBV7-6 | CASETSGSHTGELFF | TGTGCCAGCGAGACTAGCGGGAGTCACACCGGGGAGCTGTTTTTT
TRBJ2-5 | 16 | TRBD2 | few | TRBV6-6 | CASSSAGASGQETQYF | TGTGCCAGCAGTTCAGCGGGGGCTAGCGGCCAAGAGACCCAGTACTTC
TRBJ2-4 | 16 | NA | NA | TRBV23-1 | CASSLLDIVAKNIQYF | TGTGCCAGCAGTCTCCTCGACATCGTAGCCAAAAACATTCAGTACTTC
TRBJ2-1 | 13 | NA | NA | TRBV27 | CASSRTPYNEQFF | TGTGCCAGCAGTAGGACGCCTTACAATGAGCAGTTCTTC
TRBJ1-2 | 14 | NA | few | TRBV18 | CASSPDRLGYGYTF | TGTGCCAGCTCACCCGACAGGTTGGGGTATGGCTACACCTTC
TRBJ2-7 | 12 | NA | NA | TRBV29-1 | CSVGRAYGEQYF | TGCAGCGTTGGACGGGCGTACGGCGAGCAGTACTTC
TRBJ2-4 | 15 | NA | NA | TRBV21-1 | CASSHDREGQNIQYF | TGTGCCAGCAGCCACGACAGGGAGGGCCAAAACATTCAGTACTTC
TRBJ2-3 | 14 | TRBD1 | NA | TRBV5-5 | CASSPGTGTDTQYF | TGTGCCAGCAGCCCAGGGACAGGCACAGATACGCAGTATTTT
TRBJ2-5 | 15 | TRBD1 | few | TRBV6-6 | CASSFPTGVQETQYF | TGTGCCAGCAGTTTCCCAACAGGGGTTCAGGAGACCCAGTACTTC
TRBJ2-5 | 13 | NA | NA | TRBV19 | CASSISRLGTQYF | TGTGCCAGTAGTATTTCTCGCCTCGGGACCCAGTACTTC
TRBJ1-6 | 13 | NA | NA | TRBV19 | CASSRGYNSPLHF | TGTGCCAGTAGTAGGGGATATAATTCACCCCTCCACTTT
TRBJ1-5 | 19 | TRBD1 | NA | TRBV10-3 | CAISPQPGQGQNSNQPQHF | TGTGCCATCAGCCCCCAGCCGGGACAGGGTCAGAATAGCAATCAGCCCCAGCATTTT
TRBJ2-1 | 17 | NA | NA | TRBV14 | CASSQDLPGSSYNEQFF | TGTGCCAGCAGCCAAGATCTCCCCGGGAGCTCCTACAATGAGCAGTTCTTC
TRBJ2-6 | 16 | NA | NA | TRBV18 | CASSLTLGSGANVLTF | TGTGCCAGCTCATTGACACTGGGCTCTGGGGCCAACGTCCTGACTTTC
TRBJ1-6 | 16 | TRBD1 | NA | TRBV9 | CASSYTGVYYNSPLHF | TGTGCCAGCTCTTATACAGGGGTGTACTATAATTCACCCCTCCACTTT
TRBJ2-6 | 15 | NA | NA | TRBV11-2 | CASSQQTAGANVLTF | TGTGCCAGCAGCCAACAGACAGCCGGGGCCAACGTCCTGACTTTC
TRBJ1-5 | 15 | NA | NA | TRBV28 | CASLFSGGNNQPQHF | TGTGCCAGCCTCTTTTCGGGAGGTAACAATCAGCCCCAGCATTTT
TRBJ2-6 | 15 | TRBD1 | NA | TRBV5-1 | CASSFQGAGANVLTF | TGCGCCAGCAGCTTTCAGGGGGCTGGGGCCAACGTCCTGACTTTC
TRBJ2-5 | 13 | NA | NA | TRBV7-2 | CASSFSSEETQYF | TGTGCCAGCAGCTTTTCGTCAGAAGAGACCCAGTACTTC
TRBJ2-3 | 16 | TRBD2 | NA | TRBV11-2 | CASSLDFGLDTDTQYF | TGTGCCAGCAGCTTAGATTTCGGACTAGACACAGATACGCAGTATTTT
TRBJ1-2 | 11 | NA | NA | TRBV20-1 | CSARDNYGYTF | TGCAGTGCGCGGGACAACTATGGCTACACCTTC
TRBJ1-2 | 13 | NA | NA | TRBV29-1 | CSVGEGTGYGYTF | TGCAGCGTTGGAGAGGGGACGGGATATGGCTACACCTTC